The entry below describes one T cell receptor beta chain. Its antigen remains unidentified. In the PCR, 60 Vbeta and 13 Jbeta primers were used. Profiled with immunoSEQ multiplex PCR; TCRdb holds only in-frame clones, not every one. This table has 150,000 to 200,000 clones, about 72% appearing once. This record belongs to a study of cytomegalovirus exposure and HLA in healthy donors. Study results and caveats: Many donors carried some public TCRs, although rarity characterized most TCR sequences.

The CDR3 spans 14 residues. Germline CDR1 and CDR2: SGHRS and YFSETQ. With 0 bases removed from V and 5 bases from J, the gap between germline ends came to 9 bases. V usage is TRBV5-1 and J usage is TRBJ1-5, with a possible D match to TRBD1 (6 bases). The TCR comes from a male donor in good health and CMV-seronegative. Sequencing was performed on PBMCs. The CDR3 spells CASSLEPGDQPQHF. The CDR3 coding sequence is TGCGCCAGCAGCTTGGAGCCAGGGGATCAGCCCCAGCATTTT.